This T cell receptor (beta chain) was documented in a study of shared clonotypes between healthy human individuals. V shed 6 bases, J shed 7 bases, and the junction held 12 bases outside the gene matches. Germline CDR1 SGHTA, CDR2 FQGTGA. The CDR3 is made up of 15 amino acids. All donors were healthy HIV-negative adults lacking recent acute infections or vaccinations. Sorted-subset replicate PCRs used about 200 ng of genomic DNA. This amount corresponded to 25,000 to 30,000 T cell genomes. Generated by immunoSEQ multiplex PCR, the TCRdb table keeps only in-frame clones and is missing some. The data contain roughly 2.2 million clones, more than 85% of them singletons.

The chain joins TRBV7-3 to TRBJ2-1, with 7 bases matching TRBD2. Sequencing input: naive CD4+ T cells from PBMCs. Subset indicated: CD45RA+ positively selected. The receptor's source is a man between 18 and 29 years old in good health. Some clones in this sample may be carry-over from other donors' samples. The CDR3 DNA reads TGTGCCAGCAGTGTAAGGCTAGCGGCCAAGAATGAGCAGTTCTTC. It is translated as CASSVRLAAKNEQFF.